A single T cell receptor (beta chain) is shown here with its context. Antigen unknown. The PCR was carried out with 60 Vbeta primers and 13 Jbeta primers. TCRdb's copy holds only in-frame clones and misses some; the assay was immunoSEQ multiplex PCR. The sample lists about 150,000 clones; roughly 84% were seen once. This record belongs to a study of cytomegalovirus exposure and HLA in healthy donors. Study-level background: An analysis done earlier identified 100 million to 140 million unique TCR beta sequences from about 179 million T cells. Study observations and caveats: According to a later analysis, most TCR beta chains associated with CMV appeared HLA-restricted.

The CDR3 runs 18 residues. Germline V lookup: CDR1 LNHDA, CDR2 SQIVND (reference sequence). After removal of 10 bases from V and 2 bases from J, the junction contained 17 bases not matched to a gene. This rearrangement joins TRBV19 to TRBJ1-5, with 10 bases lining up with TRBD1. Sequenced: PBMCs. This clonotype was obtained from a boy under 10 years old in good health and CMV-seronegative. The CDR3 nucleotides read TGTGCCATCATGCCCGGGACAGGGGACCCTAGGGGCAATCAGCCCCAGCATTTT. Amino acids: CAIMPGTGDPRGNQPQHF.